Listed below are T cell receptor beta chains from one sample, sequenced in a study of blood T cell repertoires in COVID-19. The table came from immunoSEQ multiplex PCR; TCRdb's copy has only in-frame clones and leaves some out. The repertoire consists of 95,000 to 100,000 clones, with about 85% occurring once and the leading ten covering about 1.8%. The specimen sequenced was peripheral blood. These receptors were collected from a woman aged 70-85 years with active or convalescent COVID-19. CDR3s include the opening cysteine and the closing phenylalanine or tryptophan. Fields, in order: J gene, clone size, D gene, V gene, CDR3 protein, CDR3 DNA. The D gene is left open where the match is weak. Rows give clone size only sometimes, using once, few, many, or a class for an expanded clone.

>TRBJ2-2|NA|TRBD1|TRBV5-4
CASSQRTGPTGELFF
TGTGCCAGCAGCCAGAGGACAGGTCCCACCGGGGAGCTGTTTTTT
>TRBJ2-4|NA|TRBD1|TRBV6-2/TRBV6-3
CASSQPDRIRGNTKNIQYF
TGTGCCAGCAGTCAGCCGGACAGGATTCGGGGTAATACCAAAAACATTCAGTACTTC
>TRBJ2-7|NA|TRBD1|TRBV4-1
CASSRGTGALSEQYF
TGCGCCAGCAGCCGAGGGACAGGGGCCCTCTCTGAGCAGTACTTC
>TRBJ1-4|NA|NA|TRBV6-1
CASSEGLTGNEKLFF
TGTGCCAGCAGTGAGGGCCTCACTGGGAATGAAAAACTGTTTTTT
>TRBJ2-1|NA|TRBD2|TRBV5-1
CASSGGDDGNEQFF
TGCGCCAGCAGCGGGGGGGACGATGGCAATGAGCAGTTCTTC
>TRBJ2-7|NA|NA|TRBV9
CASSVRSESYEQYF
TGTGCCAGCAGCGTACGGTCCGAATCCTACGAGCAGTACTTC
>TRBJ1-1|NA|TRBD1|TRBV5-1
CASSASTGGRFTEAFF
TGCGCCAGCAGCGCCTCGACAGGGGGCCGGTTCACTGAAGCTTTCTTT
>TRBJ1-1|NA|NA|TRBV11-2
CASSSQTTTEAFF
TGTGCCAGCAGCTCCCAAACAACCACTGAAGCTTTCTTT
>TRBJ1-3|NA|NA|TRBV6-5
CASSTRAGNTIYF
TGTGCCAGCAGCACGAGGGCTGGAAACACCATATATTTT
>TRBJ1-4|NA|TRBD1|TRBV7-2
CASSFDGTETEKLFF
TGTGCCAGCAGCTTTGATGGGACAGAAACTGAAAAACTGTTTTTT
>TRBJ1-4|once|NA|TRBV18
CASSPFRGEFKKLFF
TGTGCCAGCTCACCATTTCGTGGGGAGTTCAAAAAACTGTTTTTT
>TRBJ1-1|once|NA|TRBV28
CASSLRVNTEAFF
TGTGCCAGCAGTTTGAGAGTGAACACTGAAGCTTTCTTT
>TRBJ1-2|NA|TRBD1|TRBV5-4
CASSLGGGQGDYGYTF
TGTGCCAGCAGCTTGGGCGGGGGACAGGGCGACTATGGCTACACCTTC
>TRBJ2-3|once|TRBD1|TRBV2
CASRGTGGTGVTDTQYF
TGTGCCAGCAGGGGAACAGGAGGGACAGGGGTCACAGATACGCAGTATTTT
>TRBJ1-1|NA|TRBD1|TRBV24-1
CATSDSNRDRAAFF
TGTGCCACCAGTGATTCCAACCGGGACAGGGCAGCTTTCTTT
>TRBJ2-1|NA|TRBD2|TRBV28
CASSPGTSGSGSQFF
TGTGCCAGCAGCCCCGGGACTAGCGGGAGTGGAAGTCAGTTCTTC
>TRBJ2-5|NA|TRBD1|TRBV3-1/TRBV3-2
CASSQWDRGETQYF
TGTGCCAGCAGCCAATGGGACAGGGGGGAGACCCAGTACTTC
>TRBJ1-5|NA|TRBD1|TRBV18
CASSPLGTGSHQPQHF
TGTGCCAGCTCACCACTCGGGACAGGGTCACATCAGCCCCAGCATTTT
>TRBJ2-1|NA|NA|TRBV18
CASSPGQRYNEQFF
TGTGCCAGCTCACCAGGACAGAGGTACAATGAGCAGTTCTTC
>TRBJ2-7|NA|NA|TRBV11-3
CASSLGLSSLEQYF
TGTGCCAGCAGCTTAGGACTGTCCAGTTTGGAACAGTACTTC
>TRBJ1-4|NA|TRBD1|TRBV10-3
CAIGGQLNEKLFF
TGTGCCATCGGGGGACAGCTGAATGAAAAACTGTTTTTT
>TRBJ2-2|NA|NA|TRBV10-3
CAISGEWERDTGELFF
TGTGCCATCAGTGGGGAGTGGGAGCGGGACACCGGGGAGCTGTTTTTT
>TRBJ1-5|NA|NA|TRBV19
CASTATANSNQPQHF
TGTGCCAGTACCGCGACAGCAAATAGCAATCAGCCCCAGCATTTT
>TRBJ2-3|once|TRBD2|TRBV6-2/TRBV6-3
CASSYDLAVAGFTDTQYF
TGTGCCAGCAGTTACGATTTGGCGGTAGCGGGATTCACAGATACGCAGTATTTT
>TRBJ2-7|once|TRBD1|TRBV6-2/TRBV6-3
CASSSWTGGSYEQYF
TGTGCCAGCAGTTCGTGGACAGGGGGTTCCTACGAGCAGTACTTC
>TRBJ2-5|NA|TRBD1|TRBV25-1
CASSRRDRGREETQYF
TGTGCCAGCTCCCGCCGGGACAGAGGAAGAGAGGAGACCCAGTACTTC
>TRBJ2-7|NA|NA|TRBV28
CASSLAGALNYEQYF
TGTGCCAGCAGTTTAGCGGGGGCGCTTAATTACGAGCAGTACTTC
>TRBJ1-1|NA|TRBD1|TRBV18
CASSPQGQGVEAFF
TGTGCCAGCTCACCACAGGGACAGGGTGTTGAAGCTTTCTTT
>TRBJ1-5|NA|NA|TRBV2
CASRQTFNQPQHF
TGTGCCAGCCGCCAGACTTTTAATCAGCCCCAGCATTTT
>TRBJ2-2|NA|NA|TRBV16
CASSQSLSTGELFF
TGTGCCAGCAGCCAAAGTCTCAGCACCGGGGAGCTGTTTTTT
>TRBJ2-2|NA|NA|TRBV3-1/TRBV3-2
CASSHGSTGELFF
TGTGCCAGCAGCCATGGTAGCACCGGGGAGCTGTTTTTT
>TRBJ2-5|few|TRBD2|TRBV5-1
CASRLGLATQETQYF
TGCGCCAGCAGGCTGGGACTAGCGACCCAAGAGACCCAGTACTTC
>TRBJ2-3|NA|TRBD1|TRBV24-1
CATGGQGTDTQYF
TGTGCCACCGGCGGACAGGGCACAGATACGCAGTATTTT
>TRBJ1-5|NA|TRBD1|TRBV4-1
CASSQDATGGARQPQHF
TGCGCCAGCAGCCAAGATGCGACAGGGGGGGCCCGACAGCCCCAGCATTTT
>TRBJ2-2|NA|NA|TRBV5-1
CASSLAERQMNTGELFF
TGCGCCAGCAGCTTGGCCGAGAGACAGATGAACACCGGGGAGCTGTTTTTT
>TRBJ1-6|NA|NA|TRBV4-3
CASSQDIYNSPLHF
TGCGCCAGCAGCCAAGATATTTATAATTCACCCCTCCACTTT
>TRBJ2-1|NA|TRBD2|TRBV4-1
CASSQVLAGRYNEQFF
TGCGCCAGCAGCCAGGTACTAGCGGGGCGATACAATGAGCAGTTCTTC
>TRBJ1-2|NA|NA|TRBV30
CAWSSGGTTLDGYTF
TGTGCCTGGAGTTCAGGAGGTACCACTCTCGATGGCTACACCTTC
>TRBJ1-5|NA|NA|TRBV28
CASNREQTNQPQHF
TGTGCCAGCAATCGGGAACAGACGAATCAGCCCCAGCATTTT
>TRBJ2-2|NA|NA|TRBV5-4
CASSLPTAGTGELFF
TGTGCCAGCAGCCTACCGACTGCGGGCACCGGGGAGCTGTTTTTT
>TRBJ1-1|NA|NA|TRBV30
CAWSVWGGNTEAFF
TGTGCCTGGAGTGTTTGGGGAGGGAACACTGAAGCTTTCTTT
>TRBJ2-5|NA|TRBD1|TRBV19
CASSIQGAGETQYF
TGTGCCAGTAGTATACAGGGGGCTGGAGAGACCCAGTACTTC
>TRBJ1-6|NA|NA|TRBV28
CASRTSGGVISPLHF
TGTGCCAGCAGGACCTCGGGGGGTGTTATTTCACCCCTCCACTTT
>TRBJ2-5|NA|TRBD2|TRBV7-2
CASSRGGPPQETQYF
TGTGCCAGCAGCCGCGGGGGTCCCCCCCAAGAGACCCAGTACTTC
>TRBJ1-5|NA|TRBD1|TRBV28
CASSATGQGQQPQHF
TGTGCCAGCAGCGCAACGGGACAGGGGCAGCAGCCCCAGCATTTT
>TRBJ1-4|NA|NA|TRBV5-1
CASSLATQALGEKLFF
TGCGCCAGCAGCTTGGCCACCCAGGCACTAGGTGAAAAACTGTTTTTT
>TRBJ2-7|NA|TRBD1|TRBV6-2/TRBV6-3
CASSSPRDRAYEQYF
TGTGCCAGCAGTTCCCCGAGGGACAGGGCCTACGAGCAGTACTTC
>TRBJ2-2|NA|NA|TRBV27
CASSRFTNWQVNTGELFF
TGTGCCAGCAGTAGATTTACGAATTGGCAGGTTAACACCGGGGAGCTGTTTTTT